The T cell receptor (beta chain) under discussion was sequenced for a study of T cells in Graves' hyperthyroidism and ophthalmopathy. Study summary: Peripheral blood was taken when the disease was first diagnosed, before any treatment began.

This clonotype was recorded many times. As yet, its antigen is unknown. What was amplified from RNA transcripts were TCR beta CDR3 regions. RT-PCR in the first round (using the HTBI primer set) targeted the TCR CDR3. TCRdb independently ran MiXCR on the multiplex PCR reads; one entry per CDR3 protein. The sample holds some 690,000 distinct CDR3 sequences, roughly 17% seen once. Findings and caveats of the study: Also found in blood were most expanded thyroid clonotypes above 0.001.

V was pared by 6 bases and J by 4 bases, with 8 bases of the junction left unmatched. Germline CDR1 is MNHNS and CDR2 is SASEGT. The CDR3 length is 15 residues. This sequence originates from a man aged 45-65 years with Graves' hyperthyroidism. V is TRBV6-1 and J is TRBJ2-7, with 11 bases fitting TRBD1. The sample consisted of blood. The CDR3 protein is CASSPPGQGVYEQYF. As DNA, the CDR3 is TGTGCCAGCAGCCCACCGGGACAGGGGGTTTACGAGCAGTACTTC.